The T cell receptor beta chain under discussion was sequenced for a study of blood T cell repertoires in COVID-19. Cohorts were based on clinical histories the participants reported. Donors in Cohort 3 who had recovered were those with two negative PCRs, healthcare professional clearance, or resolution of their symptoms. Per the study methods: Amplification of reference gene primers provided the estimated nucleated cell counts. The assay was immunoSEQ multiplex PCR, and TCRdb's table has in-frame clones only and misses some. The V and J calls and clone size come from that table; D and trimming were worked out from the DNA. Among about 400,000 clones listed, roughly nine tenths were seen once. Trimming stripped 5 bases from V and 4 bases from J, with 20 bases between. Per germline, CDR1 SGHTA and CDR2 FQGNSA. The CDR3 runs to 16 residues.

This sequence was found in a woman aged 25 to 45 who had recovered from COVID-19. The chain recombines TRBV7-2 with TRBJ1-1; D is uncertain. Sequencing input: PBMCs or T cells enriched from blood (not recorded which). CDR3 loop: CASSPHSGGLGTEAFF. CDR3 DNA: TGTGCCAGCAGCCCCCACTCCGGTGGGCTCGGCACTGAAGCTTTCTTT.